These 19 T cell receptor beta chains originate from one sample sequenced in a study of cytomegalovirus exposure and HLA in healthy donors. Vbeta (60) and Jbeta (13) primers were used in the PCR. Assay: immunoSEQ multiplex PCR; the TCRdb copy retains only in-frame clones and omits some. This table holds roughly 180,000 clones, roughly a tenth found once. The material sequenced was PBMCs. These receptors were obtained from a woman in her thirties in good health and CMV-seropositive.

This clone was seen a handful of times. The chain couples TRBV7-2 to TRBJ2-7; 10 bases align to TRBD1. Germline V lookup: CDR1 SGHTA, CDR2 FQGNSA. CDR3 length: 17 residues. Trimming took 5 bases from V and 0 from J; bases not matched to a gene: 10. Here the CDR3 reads CASSRDRGLSLSYEQYF. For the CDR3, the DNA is TGTGCCAGCAGCCGGGACAGGGGTTTATCCCTCTCCTACGAGCAGTACTTC.

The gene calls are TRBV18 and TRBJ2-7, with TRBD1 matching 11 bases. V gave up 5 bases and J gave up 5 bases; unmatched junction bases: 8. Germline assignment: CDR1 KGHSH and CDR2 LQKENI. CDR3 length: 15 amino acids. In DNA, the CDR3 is TGTGCCAGCTCAGAGCAGGGACAGGGGGTAAACGAGCAGTACTTC. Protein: CASSEQGQGVNEQYF.

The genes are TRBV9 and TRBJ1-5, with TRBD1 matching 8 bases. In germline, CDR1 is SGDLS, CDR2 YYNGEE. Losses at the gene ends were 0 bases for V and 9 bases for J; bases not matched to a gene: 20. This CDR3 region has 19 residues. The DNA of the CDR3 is TGTGCCAGCAGCGTAGACCCCTCCCGGGACAGGTCTCCCTGGGGGCCCCAGCATTTT. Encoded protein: CASSVDPSRDRSPWGPQHF.

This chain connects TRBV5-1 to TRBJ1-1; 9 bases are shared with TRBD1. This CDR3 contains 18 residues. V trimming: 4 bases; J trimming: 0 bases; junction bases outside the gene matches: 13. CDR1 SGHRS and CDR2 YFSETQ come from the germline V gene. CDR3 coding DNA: TGCGCCAGCAGCCATAGGACAGGGGAATCATTCATGAACACTGAAGCTTTCTTT. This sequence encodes CASSHRTGESFMNTEAFF.

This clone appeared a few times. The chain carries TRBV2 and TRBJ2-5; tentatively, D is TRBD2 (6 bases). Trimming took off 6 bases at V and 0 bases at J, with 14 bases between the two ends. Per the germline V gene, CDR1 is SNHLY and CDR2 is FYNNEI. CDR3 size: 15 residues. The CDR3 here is CASRPAGYNQETQYF. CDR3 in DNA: TGTGCCAGCAGACCTGCGGGGTACAACCAAGAGACCCAGTACTTC.

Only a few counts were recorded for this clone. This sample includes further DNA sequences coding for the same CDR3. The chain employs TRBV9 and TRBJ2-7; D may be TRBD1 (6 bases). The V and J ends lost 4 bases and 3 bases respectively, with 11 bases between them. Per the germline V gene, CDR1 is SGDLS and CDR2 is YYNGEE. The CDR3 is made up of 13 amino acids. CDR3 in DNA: TGTGCCAGCAGCCCGGGGACAAGCTACGAGCAGTACTTC. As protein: CASSPGTSYEQYF.

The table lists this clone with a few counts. The CDR3 DNA reads TGCAGCGTTGAACGGCAGGGTTTCATCGAGCAGTACTTC. This codes for CSVERQGFIEQYF. J is TRBJ2-7 and V is TRBV29-1; a possible D gene is TRBD1 (5 bases). V lost 2 bases and J 6 bases, leaving 14 bases between the germline ends. Germline V CDR1 and CDR2: SQVTM, ANQGSEA. The CDR3 consists of 13 residues.

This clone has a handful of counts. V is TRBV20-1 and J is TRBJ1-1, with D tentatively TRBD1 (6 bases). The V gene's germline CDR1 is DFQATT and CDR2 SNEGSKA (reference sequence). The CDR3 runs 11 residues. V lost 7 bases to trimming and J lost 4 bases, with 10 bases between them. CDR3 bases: TGCAGTGTTCACAGGGCCACTGAAGCTTTCTTT. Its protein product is CSVHRATEAFF.

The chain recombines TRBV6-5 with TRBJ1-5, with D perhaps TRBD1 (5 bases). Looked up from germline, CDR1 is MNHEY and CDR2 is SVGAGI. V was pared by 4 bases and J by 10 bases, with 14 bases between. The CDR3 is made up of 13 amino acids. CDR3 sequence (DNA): TGTGCCAGCAGTTGGAGGGGTAGTCAACCCCAGCATTTT. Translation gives CASSWRGSQPQHF.

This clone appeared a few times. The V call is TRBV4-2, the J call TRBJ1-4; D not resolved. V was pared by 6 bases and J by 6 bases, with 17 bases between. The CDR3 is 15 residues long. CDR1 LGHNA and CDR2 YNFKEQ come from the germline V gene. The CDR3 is CASSREGGWYEKLFF. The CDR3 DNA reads TGTGCCAGCAGTCGTGAGGGTGGGTGGTATGAAAAACTGTTTTTT.

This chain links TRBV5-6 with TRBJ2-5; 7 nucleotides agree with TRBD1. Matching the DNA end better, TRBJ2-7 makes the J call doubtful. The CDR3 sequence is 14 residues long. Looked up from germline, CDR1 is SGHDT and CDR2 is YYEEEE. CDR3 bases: TGTGCCAGCAGCTTGAAAGGGGGCCACTACGAGCAGTACTTC. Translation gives CASSLKGGHYEQYF.

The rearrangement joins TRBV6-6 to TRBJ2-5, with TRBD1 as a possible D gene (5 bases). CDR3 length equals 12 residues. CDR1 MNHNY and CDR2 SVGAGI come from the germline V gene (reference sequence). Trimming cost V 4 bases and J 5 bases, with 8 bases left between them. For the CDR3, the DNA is TGTGCCAGCAGTTCAGGGTTTGAGACCCAGTACTTC. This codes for CASSSGFETQYF.

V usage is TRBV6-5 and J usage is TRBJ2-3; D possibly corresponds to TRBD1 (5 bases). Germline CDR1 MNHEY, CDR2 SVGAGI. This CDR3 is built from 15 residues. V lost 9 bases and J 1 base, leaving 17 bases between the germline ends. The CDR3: CASAADRRGTDTQYF. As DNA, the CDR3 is TGTGCCAGTGCCGCAGACAGACGGGGCACAGATACGCAGTATTTT.

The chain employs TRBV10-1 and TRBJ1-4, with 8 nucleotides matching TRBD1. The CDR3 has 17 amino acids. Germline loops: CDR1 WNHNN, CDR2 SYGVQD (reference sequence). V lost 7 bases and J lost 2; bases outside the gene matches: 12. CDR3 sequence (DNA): TGCGCCAGCAATGATAACAGGGGGAGAGAGACTAATGAAAAACTGTTTTTT. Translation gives CASNDNRGRETNEKLFF.

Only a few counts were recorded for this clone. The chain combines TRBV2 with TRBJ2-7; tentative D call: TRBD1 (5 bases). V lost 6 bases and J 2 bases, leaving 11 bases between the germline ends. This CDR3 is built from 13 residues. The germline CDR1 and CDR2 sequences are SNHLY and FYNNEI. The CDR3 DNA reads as TGTGCCAGCAGCGAATGGACAACCTACGAGCAGTACTTC. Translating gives CASSEWTTYEQYF.

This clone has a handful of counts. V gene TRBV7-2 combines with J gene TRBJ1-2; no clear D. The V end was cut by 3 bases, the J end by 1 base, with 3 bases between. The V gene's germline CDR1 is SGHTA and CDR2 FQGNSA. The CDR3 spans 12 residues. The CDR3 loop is CASSFSNYGYTF. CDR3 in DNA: TGTGCCAGCAGCTTTAGTAACTATGGCTACACCTTC.

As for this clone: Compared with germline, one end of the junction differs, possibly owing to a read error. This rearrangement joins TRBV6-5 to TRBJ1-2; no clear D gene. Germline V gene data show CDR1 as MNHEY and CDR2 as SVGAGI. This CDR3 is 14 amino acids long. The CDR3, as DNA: TGTGCCAGCAGTTATTCGGGAGGCTTGACCGGCTGCACCTTC. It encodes CASSYSGGLTGCTF.

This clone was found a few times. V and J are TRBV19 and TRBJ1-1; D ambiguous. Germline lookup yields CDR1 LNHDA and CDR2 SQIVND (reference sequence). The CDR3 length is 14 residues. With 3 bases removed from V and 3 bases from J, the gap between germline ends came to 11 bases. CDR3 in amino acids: CASSIYGRYTEAFF. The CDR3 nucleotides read TGTGCCAGTAGTATTTATGGCCGATACACTGAAGCTTTCTTT.

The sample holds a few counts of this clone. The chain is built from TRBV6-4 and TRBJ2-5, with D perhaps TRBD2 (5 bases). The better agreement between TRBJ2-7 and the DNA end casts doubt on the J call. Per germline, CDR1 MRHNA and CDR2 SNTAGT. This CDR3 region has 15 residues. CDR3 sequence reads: CASSEWSGSSYEQYF. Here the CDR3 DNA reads TGTGCCAGCAGTGAGTGGTCGGGAAGCTCCTACGAGCAGTACTTC.